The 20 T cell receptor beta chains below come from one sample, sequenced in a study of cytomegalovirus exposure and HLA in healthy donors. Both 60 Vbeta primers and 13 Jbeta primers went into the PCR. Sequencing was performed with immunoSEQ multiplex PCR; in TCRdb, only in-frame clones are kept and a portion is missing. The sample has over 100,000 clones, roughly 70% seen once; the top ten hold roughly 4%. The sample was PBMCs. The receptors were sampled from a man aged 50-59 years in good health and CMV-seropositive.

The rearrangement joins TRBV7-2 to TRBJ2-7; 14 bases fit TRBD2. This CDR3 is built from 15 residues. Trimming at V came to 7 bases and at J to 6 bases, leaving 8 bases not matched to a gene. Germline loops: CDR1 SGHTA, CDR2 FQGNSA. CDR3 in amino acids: CASTVTSGRGGEQYF. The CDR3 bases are TGTGCCAGCACCGTGACTAGCGGGAGGGGGGGCGAGCAGTACTTC.

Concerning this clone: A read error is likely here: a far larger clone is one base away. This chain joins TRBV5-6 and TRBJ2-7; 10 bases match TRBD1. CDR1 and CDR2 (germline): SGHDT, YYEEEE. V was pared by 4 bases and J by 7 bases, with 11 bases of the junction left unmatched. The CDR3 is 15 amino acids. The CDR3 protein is CASSPAGTGAREQYF. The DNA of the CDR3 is TGTGCCAGCAGCCCAGCCGGGACAGGGGCCCGGGAGCAGTACTTC.

In nucleotides, the CDR3 is TGTGCCAGCAGGGGCAGGTACCAAGAGACCCAGTACTTC. Residues: CASRGRYQETQYF. This chain uses TRBV25-1 with TRBJ2-5, with unresolved D. CDR1 and CDR2 (germline): MGHDK, SYGVNS. The CDR3 spans 13 residues. Trimming took off 6 bases at V and 0 bases at J, with 8 bases between the two ends.

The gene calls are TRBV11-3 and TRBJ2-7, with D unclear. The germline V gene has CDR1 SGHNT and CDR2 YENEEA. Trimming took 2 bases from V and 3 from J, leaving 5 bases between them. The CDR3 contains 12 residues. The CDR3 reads CASSLQIYEQYF. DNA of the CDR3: TGTGCCAGCAGCTTACAAATCTACGAGCAGTACTTC. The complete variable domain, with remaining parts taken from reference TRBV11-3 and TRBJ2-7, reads EAGVVQSPRYKIIEKKQPVAFWCNPISGHNTLYWYLQNLGQGPELLIRYENEEAVDDSQLPKDRFSAERLKGVDSTLKIQPAELGDSAVYLCASSLQIYEQYFGPGTRLTVT.

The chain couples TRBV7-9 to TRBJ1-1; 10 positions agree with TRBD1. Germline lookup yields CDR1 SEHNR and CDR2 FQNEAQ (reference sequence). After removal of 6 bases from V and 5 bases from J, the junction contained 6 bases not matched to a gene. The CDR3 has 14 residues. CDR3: CASRADRGETEAFF. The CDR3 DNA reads TGTGCCAGCAGAGCGGACAGGGGGGAAACTGAAGCTTTCTTT.

The CDR3 coding sequence is TGTGCCAGCAGTTCGAACCGACAGGGGCCTTCCTACGAGCAGTACTTC. Protein product: CASSSNRQGPSYEQYF. The chain is built from TRBV6-6 and TRBJ2-5; 8 positions match TRBD1. The J call is in doubt because the DNA end fits TRBJ2-7 better. Per the germline V gene, CDR1 is MNHNY and CDR2 is SVGAGI (reference sequence). The CDR3 extends over 16 amino acids.

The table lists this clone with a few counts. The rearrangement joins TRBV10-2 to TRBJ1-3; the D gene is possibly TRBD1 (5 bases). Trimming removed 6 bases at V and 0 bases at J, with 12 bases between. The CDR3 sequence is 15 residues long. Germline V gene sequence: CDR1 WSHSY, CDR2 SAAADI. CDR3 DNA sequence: TGCGCCAGCAGCAACCCAGGGATCTCTGGAAACACCATATATTTT. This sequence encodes CASSNPGISGNTIYF.

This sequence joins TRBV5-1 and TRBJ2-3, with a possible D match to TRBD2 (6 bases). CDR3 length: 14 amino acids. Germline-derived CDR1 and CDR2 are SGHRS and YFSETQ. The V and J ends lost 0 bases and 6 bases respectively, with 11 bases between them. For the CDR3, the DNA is TGCGCCAGCAGCTTGGGGGGGGTGGCTGATACGCAGTATTTT. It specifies CASSLGGVADTQYF.

CDR3 in amino acids: CASSLGTGGTKNIQYF. The CDR3 DNA reads as TGCGCCAGCAGCCTCGGGACAGGAGGGACCAAAAACATTCAGTACTTC. The V and J genes are TRBV5-1 and TRBJ2-4; 8 positions match TRBD1. The CDR3 contains 16 residues. Trimming removed 4 bases from V and 2 bases from J; junction bases left unmatched: 8. Germline CDR1 reads SGHRS; CDR2 reads YFSETQ.

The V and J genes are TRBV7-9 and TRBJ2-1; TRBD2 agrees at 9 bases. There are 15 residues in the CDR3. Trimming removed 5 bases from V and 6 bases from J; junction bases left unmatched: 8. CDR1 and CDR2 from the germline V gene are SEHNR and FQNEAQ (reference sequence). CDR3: CASSPGRGGSNEQFF. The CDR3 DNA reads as TGTGCCAGCAGCCCTGGGCGGGGGGGTAGCAATGAGCAGTTCTTC.

DNA for the CDR3: TGTGCCAGTAGTATTCTGGGGGCGGCTAATGAAAAACTGTTTTTT. This sequence encodes CASSILGAANEKLFF. The genes are TRBV19 and TRBJ1-4; weak D call: TRBD1 (6 bases). Germline-derived CDR1 and CDR2 are LNHDA and SQIVND (reference sequence). Deletions cut 3 bases from V and 3 bases from J, with 11 bases between. This CDR3 has 15 amino acids.

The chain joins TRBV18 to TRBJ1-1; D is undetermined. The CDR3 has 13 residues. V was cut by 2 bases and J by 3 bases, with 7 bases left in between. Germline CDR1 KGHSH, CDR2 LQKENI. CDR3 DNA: TGTGCCAGCTCACCAGGTCTAGACACTGAAGCTTTCTTT. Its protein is CASSPGLDTEAFF.

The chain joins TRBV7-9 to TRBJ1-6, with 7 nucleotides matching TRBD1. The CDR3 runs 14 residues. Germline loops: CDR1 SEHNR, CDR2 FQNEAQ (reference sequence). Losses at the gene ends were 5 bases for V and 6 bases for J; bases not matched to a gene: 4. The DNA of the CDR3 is TGTGCCAGCAGCCGGACAGGTGGTAATTCACCCCTCCACTTT. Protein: CASSRTGGNSPLHF.

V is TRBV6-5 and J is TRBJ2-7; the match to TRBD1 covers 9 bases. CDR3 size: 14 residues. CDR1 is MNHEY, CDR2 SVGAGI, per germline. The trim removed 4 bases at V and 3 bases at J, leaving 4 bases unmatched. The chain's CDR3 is CASSSGTGFYEQYF. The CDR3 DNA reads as TGTGCCAGCAGTTCCGGGACAGGGTTCTACGAGCAGTACTTC.

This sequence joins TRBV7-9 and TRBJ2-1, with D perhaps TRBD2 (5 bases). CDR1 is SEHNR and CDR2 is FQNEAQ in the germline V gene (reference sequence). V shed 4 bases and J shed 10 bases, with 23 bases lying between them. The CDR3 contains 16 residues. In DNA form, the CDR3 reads TGTGCCAGCAGCTCCTCTCTTTCGGGTTCCCCGGGGGAGCAGTTCTTC. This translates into CASSSSLSGSPGEQFF.

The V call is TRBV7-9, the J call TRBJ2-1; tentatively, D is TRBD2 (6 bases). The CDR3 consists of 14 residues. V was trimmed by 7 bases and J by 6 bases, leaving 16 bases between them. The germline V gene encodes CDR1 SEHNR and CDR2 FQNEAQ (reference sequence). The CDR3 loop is CASTFKTSFNEQFF. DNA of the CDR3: TGTGCCAGCACCTTTAAGACTAGTTTCAATGAGCAGTTCTTC.

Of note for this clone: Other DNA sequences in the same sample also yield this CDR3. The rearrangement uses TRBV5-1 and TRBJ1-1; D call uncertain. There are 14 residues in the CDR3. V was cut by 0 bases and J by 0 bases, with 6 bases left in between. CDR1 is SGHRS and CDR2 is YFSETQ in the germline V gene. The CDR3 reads CASSLDSLNTEAFF. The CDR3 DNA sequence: TGCGCCAGCAGCTTGGACAGTTTGAACACTGAAGCTTTCTTT.

This CDR3 is CSVQITGSGNTIYF. Here the CDR3 DNA reads TGCAGCGTTCAAATTACAGGTTCTGGAAACACCATATATTTT. The chain links TRBV29-1 to TRBJ1-3, with TRBD1 as a possible D gene (5 bases). The germline CDR1 and CDR2 sequences are SQVTM and ANQGSEA. V lost 5 bases and J 1 base, leaving 12 bases between the germline ends. CDR3 size: 14 residues.

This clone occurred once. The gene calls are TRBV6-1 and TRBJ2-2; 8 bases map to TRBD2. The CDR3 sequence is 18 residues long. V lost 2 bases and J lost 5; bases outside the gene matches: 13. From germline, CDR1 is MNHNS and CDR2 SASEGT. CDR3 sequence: CASSESRTGGRWTGELFF. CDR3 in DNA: TGTGCCAGCAGTGAATCTAGAACGGGGGGGAGGTGGACCGGGGAGCTGTTTTTT.

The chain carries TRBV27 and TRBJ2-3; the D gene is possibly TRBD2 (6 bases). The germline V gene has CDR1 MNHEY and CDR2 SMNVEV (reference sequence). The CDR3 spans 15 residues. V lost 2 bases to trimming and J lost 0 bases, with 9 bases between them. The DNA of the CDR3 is TGTGCCAGCAGTTTACGCGGACTAAGCACAGATACGCAGTATTTT. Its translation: CASSLRGLSTDTQYF.